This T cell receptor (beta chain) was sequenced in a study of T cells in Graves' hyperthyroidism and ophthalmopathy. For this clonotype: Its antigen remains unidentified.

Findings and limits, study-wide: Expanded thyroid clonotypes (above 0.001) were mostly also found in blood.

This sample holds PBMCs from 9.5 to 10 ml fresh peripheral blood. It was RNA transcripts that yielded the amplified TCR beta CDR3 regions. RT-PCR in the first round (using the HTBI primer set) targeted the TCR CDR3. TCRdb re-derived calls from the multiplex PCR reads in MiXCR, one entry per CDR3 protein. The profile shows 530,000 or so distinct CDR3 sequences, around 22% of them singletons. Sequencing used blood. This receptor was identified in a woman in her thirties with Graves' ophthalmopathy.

The CDR3 loop is CASSDPTGKETQYF. CDR3 sequence (DNA): TGTGCCAGCAGCGATCCAACAGGGAAGGAGACCCAGTACTTC. The rearrangement links TRBV28 to TRBJ2-5; perhaps TRBD1 as D (6 bases). In germline, CDR1 is MDHEN, CDR2 SYDVKM. The CDR3 loop spans 14 amino acids. V lost 6 bases and J 5 bases, leaving 16 bases between the germline ends.